These 10 T cell receptor beta chains were all obtained from the same sample, sequenced in a study of regulatory T cells in long-lasting Graves disease. Relying on iRepertoire HTBI primers and Arm-PCR of CDR3 regions, the team built TCR beta libraries. Each CDR3 protein gets one entry after TCRdb re-called the multiplex PCR reads with MiXCR. The sample has roughly 380,000 distinct CDR3 sequences, roughly a sixth seen once. Time point of the sample: newly diagnosed GD, antithyroid drugs for less than 3 months. Isolated PBMC RNA provided the starting material for the TCR library. This sample was also put to use in a study of T cells in Graves' hyperthyroidism and ophthalmopathy.

This sample comprised peripheral blood mononuclear cells (PBMCs), obtained at new diagnosis, from a patient treated with antithyroid drugs. These receptor sequences come from a man between 40 and 49 years old with Graves disease.

This clonotype appeared many times. The gene calls are TRBV18 and TRBJ1-3; TRBD1 aligns across 9 bases. With V trimmed by 2 bases and J by 3 bases, 8 bases remained unmatched. Germline CDR1 KGHSH, CDR2 LQKENI. The CDR3 covers 17 residues. The CDR3 bases are TGTGCCAGCTCACCAACAGCACAGGGGGCGAGTGGAAACACCATATATTTT. This translates into CASSPTAQGASGNTIYF.

The sample holds a few counts of this clonotype. The chain recombines TRBV6-2 or TRBV6-3 with TRBJ2-7, with 9 bases that match TRBD1. The CDR3 contains 15 residues. The germline CDR1 and CDR2 sequences are MNHEY and SVGEGT. The junction had 5 bases not matched to a gene; V was cut back by 2 bases and J by 3 bases. CDR3: CASSYDRGMFYEQYF. The CDR3 nucleotides are TGTGCCAGCAGTTACGACAGGGGGATGTTCTACGAGCAGTACTTC.

This clonotype was found many times. CDR3 amino acids: CASSLGLGRETQYF. The CDR3 DNA follows: TGTGCCAGCAGCTTAGGGTTAGGGCGAGAGACCCAGTACTTC. The rearrangement links TRBV11-2 to TRBJ2-5; D is uncertain. V was clipped by 1 base and J by 4 bases, with 10 bases between them. This CDR3 comprises 14 residues. Germline CDR1 and CDR2: SGHAT and FQNNGV.

The chain recombines TRBV9 with TRBJ2-3; TRBD2 aligns across 8 bases. The V and J ends lost 6 bases and 1 base, in that order; junction bases with no gene match: 4. Germline V CDR1 and CDR2: SGDLS, YYNGEE. The CDR3 sequence is 14 residues long. CDR3 bases: TGTGCCAGCAACCCAGCGGGGGGCACAGATACGCAGTATTTT. It translates to CASNPAGGTDTQYF.

This clonotype has ten or more counts. The chain couples TRBV18 to TRBJ2-1; possibly TRBD2 for D (5 bases). This CDR3 region has 15 residues. Germline loops: CDR1 KGHSH, CDR2 LQKENI. V was cut by 2 bases and J by 0 bases, with 8 bases left in between. The CDR3 nucleotides read TGTGCCAGCTCACCATTGGGGAGCTCCTACAATGAGCAGTTCTTC. As protein: CASSPLGSSYNEQFF.

Note on this clonotype: A much larger clone sits a single nucleotide away, making a read error possible. This rearrangement joins TRBV18 to TRBJ2-1; 8 bases map to TRBD2. Germline V lookup: CDR1 KGHSH, CDR2 LQKENI. Losses at the gene ends were 1 base for V and 12 bases for J; bases not matched to a gene: 2. CDR3 length: 12 residues. The CDR3 bases are TGTGCCAGCTCACCACGCCGGGGGGGGCAGTTCTTC. Protein product: CASSPRRGGQFF. The full variable domain, its missing parts supplied by reference TRBV18 and TRBJ2-1, is NAGVMQNPRHLVRRRGQEARLRCSPMKGHSHVYWYRQLPEEGLKFMVYLQKENIIDESGMPKERFSAEFPKEGPSILRIQQVVRGDSAAYFCASSPRRGGQFFGPGTRLTVL.

V gene TRBV11-2 combines with J gene TRBJ2-7; no reliable D call. There are 11 residues in the CDR3. From germline, CDR1 is SGHAT and CDR2 FQNNGV. V shed 5 bases and J shed 7 bases, with 9 bases lying between them. CDR3 DNA: TGTGCCAGCAGCGTCTTTTCGGAGCAGTACTTC. Translating gives CASSVFSEQYF.

This clonotype turned up a few times. The gene calls are TRBV20-1 and TRBJ2-7; 7 nucleotides agree with TRBD2. The CDR3 is 14 amino acids. CDR1 is DFQATT and CDR2 is SNEGSKA in the germline V gene (reference sequence). J was trimmed by 0 bases and V by 6 bases; bases with no gene match: 8. In nucleotides, the CDR3 is TGCAGTGCCCGGGGGGATCCCAGCTCCTACGAGCAGTACTTC. This gives the protein CSARGDPSSYEQYF.

A word on this clonotype: This sequence may be a read error, since a much larger clone differs from it by one base. This sequence joins TRBV7-2 and TRBJ2-1; 9 bases agree with TRBD1. Germline loops: CDR1 SGHTA, CDR2 FQGNSA. V was clipped by 7 bases and J by 2 bases; unmatched bases: 6. CDR3 size: 15 residues. The CDR3 protein is CASNRTGAPYNEQFF. DNA of the CDR3: TGTGCCAGCAACCGGACAGGGGCTCCCTACAATGAGCAGTTCTTC.

J is TRBJ2-1 and V is TRBV20-1; 8 nucleotides agree with TRBD2. The CDR3 is made up of 15 amino acids. Germline CDR1 and CDR2: DFQATT and SNEGSKA (reference sequence). V gave up 5 bases and J gave up 10 bases; unmatched junction bases: 16. The DNA for the CDR3 is TGCAGTGCTGGGCCCCGGGTAGCGGGGACGCACGAGCAGTTCTTC. Its protein is CSAGPRVAGTHEQFF.